This T cell receptor beta chain was recorded in a study of control samples from healthy donors and cancer patients. CDR3 length: 16 residues. V trimming: 5 bases; J trimming: 4 bases; junction bases outside the gene matches: 7. CDR1 and CDR2 (germline): KGHDR, SFDVKD. This table comes from immunoSEQ multiplex PCR, and its TCRdb copy is limited to in-frame clones, with some not included. Here the sample spans around 100,000 clones, just over 85% being singletons. This TCR was sampled from a young man in good health. The rearrangement uses TRBV24-1 and TRBJ2-3, with 11 bases aligning to TRBD2. The specimen was blood. DNA of the CDR3: TGTGCCACCAGTGGAACTAGCGGGAGTTTCTCAGATACGCAGTATTTT. This gives the protein CATSGTSGSFSDTQYF.